Listed below are T cell receptor beta chains from one sample, sequenced in a study of blood T cell repertoires in COVID-19. Sequencing used immunoSEQ multiplex PCR; TCRdb keeps in-frame clones, though not all of them. The sample includes roughly 230,000 clones, 81% of them seen just once. Sequencing was carried out using peripheral blood. The origin of the receptors is a woman older than 75 with acute or convalescent COVID-19. Each CDR3 is given with its conserved first and last residue. A D gene is named only where the DNA matches it firmly. The size field is filled for only some rows; it gives once, few, many or a size class.

V	J	size	D	CDR3	DNA
TRBV6-6	TRBJ1-1	once	TRBD1	CASRGQGGTEAFF	TGTGCCAGCCGGGGACAGGGGGGCACTGAAGCTTTCTTT
TRBV11-2	TRBJ2-7	NA	TRBD2	CASSFPGGSYEQYF	TGTGCCAGCAGCTTCCCGGGAGGCTCCTACGAGCAGTACTTC
TRBV5-1	TRBJ2-3	NA	TRBD2	CASSLGDSGDLSTDTQYF	TGCGCCAGCAGCTTGGGTGATAGCGGGGACCTTAGCACAGATACGCAGTATTTT
TRBV6-5	TRBJ2-1	NA	NA	CASIGRGPYNEQFF	TGTGCCAGCATTGGCAGGGGACCCTACAATGAGCAGTTCTTC
TRBV19	TRBJ1-6	NA	TRBD1	CASSIGGTGGIRSPLHF	TGTGCCAGTAGTATAGGTGGGACAGGGGGCATACGGTCACCCCTCCACTTT
TRBV5-1	TRBJ2-3	once	TRBD1	CASSLLGQAFTDTQYF	TGCGCCAGCAGCTTACTGGGACAGGCCTTCACAGATACGCAGTATTTT
TRBV4-1	TRBJ1-2	NA	NA	CASSPQVSYYGYTF	TGCGCCAGCAGCCCCCAGGTTTCCTACTATGGCTACACCTTC
TRBV5-1	TRBJ2-3	NA	NA	CASRYGGQADTQYF	TGCGCCAGCCGCTACGGGGGGCAAGCAGATACGCAGTATTTT
TRBV5-1	TRBJ2-3	NA	NA	CASSLQGPGTDTQYF	TGCGCCAGCAGCTTACAGGGCCCAGGCACAGATACGCAGTATTTT
TRBV28	TRBJ1-6	NA	NA	CASSQEGALHF	TGTGCCAGCAGCCAGGAGGGAGCCCTCCACTTT
TRBV7-9	TRBJ2-7	many	TRBD2	CASSPTSGSYEQYF	TGTGCCAGCAGCCCCACTAGCGGCTCCTACGAGCAGTACTTC
TRBV9	TRBJ2-1	NA	TRBD2	CASSVASGRMSEQFF	TGTGCCAGCAGCGTAGCTAGCGGGAGAATGAGTGAGCAGTTCTTC
TRBV5-1	TRBJ2-5	NA	TRBD2	CASSTGPGTSGGGAQYF	TGCGCCAGCAGCACGGGACCCGGGACTAGCGGGGGAGGGGCCCAGTACTTC
TRBV10-3	TRBJ2-1	NA	TRBD2	CAIRAGAVDEQFF	TGTGCCATCAGGGCGGGAGCCGTAGATGAGCAGTTCTTC
TRBV11-2	TRBJ2-4	NA	NA	CASNRGSAVNIQYF	TGTGCCAGCAATCGAGGATCGGCGGTAAACATTCAGTACTTC
TRBV12-3/TRBV12-4	TRBJ1-5	NA	NA	CASSQTEAQPQHF	TGTGCCAGCAGCCAGACAGAGGCTCAGCCCCAGCATTTT
TRBV3-1/TRBV3-2	TRBJ2-4	NA	NA	CASSRSFGSGIQYF	TGTGCCAGCAGCCGGAGCTTCGGGTCTGGCATTCAGTACTTC
TRBV3-1/TRBV3-2	TRBJ1-5	NA	TRBD1	CASSHGTQGGNQPQHF	TGTGCCAGCAGCCATGGGACTCAGGGGGGCAATCAGCCCCAGCATTTT
TRBV5-6	TRBJ1-2	NA	NA	CASSLGFRMGGYTF	TGTGCCAGCAGCTTGGGATTCCGGATGGGCGGCTACACCTTC
TRBV25-1	TRBJ1-2	few	TRBD1	CASSEVGTGTGYTF	TGTGCCAGCAGTGAAGTCGGGACAGGGACCGGCTACACCTTC
TRBV18	TRBJ1-1	few	NA	CASSQRQAKNTEAFF	TGTGCCAGCTCACAACGACAGGCGAAGAACACTGAAGCTTTCTTT
TRBV7-8	TRBJ1-3	NA	NA	CASSFGRAGNTIYF	TGTGCCAGCAGCTTCGGCAGGGCTGGAAACACCATATATTTT
TRBV7-2	TRBJ1-1	NA	TRBD1	CASSASRGQGNTEAFF	TGTGCCAGCAGCGCCAGCCGGGGACAGGGGAACACTGAAGCTTTCTTT
TRBV28	TRBJ1-1	NA	NA	CASSFGPGEAFF	TGTGCCAGCAGTTTCGGGCCGGGAGAAGCTTTCTTT
TRBV10-3	TRBJ1-1	NA	TRBD1	CAISRDRGNTEAFF	TGTGCCATCAGCCGGGACAGGGGGAACACTGAAGCTTTCTTT
TRBV3-1/TRBV3-2	TRBJ1-1	NA	NA	CASSPDPGSNTEAFF	TGTGCCAGCAGCCCAGACCCAGGGTCGAACACTGAAGCTTTCTTT
TRBV6-1	TRBJ2-7	NA	TRBD1	CASSQGVGPYEQYF	TGTGCCAGCAGTCAGGGGGTAGGACCCTACGAGCAGTACTTC
TRBV27	TRBJ1-6	NA	NA	CASTVDVTVHLWDSPLHF	TGTGCCAGCACCGTAGACGTAACAGTACACCTTTGGGATTCACCCCTCCACTTT
TRBV7-8	TRBJ1-3	NA	TRBD1	CASSSQGSGGNTIYF	TGTGCCAGCAGCTCACAGGGGTCTGGAGGAAACACCATATATTTT
TRBV6-4	TRBJ2-5	NA	TRBD1	CASSDSWAGGAETQYF	TGTGCCAGCAGTGACTCGTGGGCAGGGGGCGCCGAGACCCAGTACTTC